The 30 T cell receptor beta chains below come from one sample, sequenced in a study of regulatory T cells in long-lasting Graves disease. In building TCR beta libraries, iRepertoire HTBI primers were used together with Arm-PCR of CDR3 regions. TCRdb analysed the multiplex PCR reads with MiXCR anew, one entry per CDR3 protein. This sample has a few hundred thousand distinct CDR3 sequences; about 17% occur once, and the top ten carry 13% to 15%. Documented time point: newly diagnosed GD, antithyroid drugs for less than 3 months. PBMC RNA served as the TCR library source. Separately, the same data were catalogued under a study of T cells in Graves' hyperthyroidism and ophthalmopathy.

The sample here was peripheral blood mononuclear cells (PBMCs), taken at new diagnosis, from a patient treated with antithyroid drugs. The receptors here all came from a woman aged 25 to 39 with Graves disease.

This clonotype was counted at least ten times. A much more abundant neighbour one base away suggests this may be a read error. The chain carries TRBV7-9 and TRBJ2-7; possible D gene TRBD1, 6 bases. Trimming pared 1 base from V and 0 bases from J, leaving 7 bases between. CDR1 and CDR2 (germline): SEHNR, FQNEAQ (reference sequence). CDR3 length: 14 residues. CDR3 sequence: CASSLETGSYEQYF. CDR3 nucleotides: TGTGCCAGCAGCTTAGAGACAGGCTCCTACGAGCAGTACTTC.

The J gene is TRBJ1-4, the V gene TRBV5-1, with D possibly matching TRBD1 (6 bases). The CDR3 has 15 amino acids. The germline gives CDR1 SGHRS, CDR2 YFSETQ. V was trimmed by 2 bases and J by 4 bases, leaving 12 bases between them. The CDR3 coding sequence is TGCGCCAGCAGCTTCGTGGGGGCCGGTAATGAAAAACTGTTTTTT. Translated, it gives CASSFVGAGNEKLFF.

This clonotype was counted ten times or more. The V call is TRBV7-9, the J call TRBJ2-1, with D perhaps TRBD2 (6 bases). This CDR3 comprises 14 residues. Trimming stripped 6 bases from V and 9 bases from J, with 18 bases between. Germline values: CDR1 SEHNR, CDR2 FQNEAQ (reference sequence). The CDR3 DNA follows: TGTGCCAGCAGGCGGGGTGAAATTCAAGTTGAGCAGTTCTTC. Translation gives CASRRGEIQVEQFF. Full variable domain (outside the CDR3, taken from reference TRBV7-9 and TRBJ2-1): DTGVSQNPRHKITKRGQNVTFRCDPISEHNRLYWYRQTLGQGPEFLTYFQNEAQLEKSRLLSDRFSAERPKGSFSTLEIQRTEQGDSAMYLCASRRGEIQVEQFFGPGTRLTVL.

This clonotype was picked up many times. V usage is TRBV6-2 or TRBV6-3 and J usage is TRBJ1-2, with 9 bases aligning to TRBD1. There are 18 residues in the CDR3. Germline trimming cut 5 bases from V and 5 bases from J; bases unmatched to any gene: 18. The germline V gene encodes CDR1 MNHEY and CDR2 SVGEGT. CDR3 DNA sequence: TGTGCCAGCAGTGAAGTAAGGGACAGGGACTTCCTCTATTATGGCTACACCTTC. This encodes CASSEVRDRDFLYYGYTF.

This clonotype came up a few times. The chain employs TRBV20-1 and TRBJ1-6, with a possible D match to TRBD1 (6 bases). CDR1 and CDR2 (germline): DFQATT, SNEGSKA (reference sequence). V was pared by 4 bases and J by 8 bases, with 12 bases between. The CDR3 is 13 amino acids. In nucleotides, the CDR3 is TGCAGTGCTACAACAGGGAGGGATTCACCCCTCCACTTT. Translation gives CSATTGRDSPLHF.

This chain connects TRBV14 to TRBJ1-4; 7 bases map to TRBD1. From germline, CDR1 is SGHDN and CDR2 FVKESK. V was clipped by 2 bases and J by 7 bases; unmatched bases: 4. This CDR3 spans 14 amino acids. CDR3 DNA sequence: TGTGCCAGCAGCCAACCAGGGGGGAGTGAAAAACTGTTTTTT. It yields the protein CASSQPGGSEKLFF.

This clonotype appeared a few times. The chain recombines TRBV12-3 or TRBV12-4 with TRBJ2-2, with 9 nucleotides matching TRBD2. The CDR3 contains 13 residues. The trim removed 3 bases at V and 7 bases at J, leaving 0 bases unmatched. The CDR3 spells CASSLTSGGELFF. The CDR3 DNA sequence: TGTGCCAGCAGTTTGACTAGCGGCGGGGAGCTGTTTTTT.

CDR3 DNA: TGTGCCAGCAGTGTCCGGGACAGTAACTATGGCTACACCTTC. Translation: CASSVRDSNYGYTF. The V call is TRBV2, the J call TRBJ1-2, with 7 bases lining up with TRBD1. The CDR3 covers 14 residues. After removal of 4 bases from V and 1 base from J, the junction contained 3 bases not matched to a gene. Germline V lookup: CDR1 SNHLY, CDR2 FYNNEI.

This clonotype appeared a few times. The V gene is TRBV10-2, the J gene TRBJ1-6; 9 positions agree with TRBD1. CDR1 and CDR2 (germline): WSHSY, SAAADI. V trimming: 8 bases; J trimming: 7 bases; junction bases outside the gene matches: 21. The length of the CDR3 is 19 residues. The CDR3 region is CASSWGWTGALVSNSPLHF. In nucleotides, the CDR3 is TGCGCCAGCTCGTGGGGTTGGACAGGGGCCCTGGTTTCCAATTCACCCCTCCACTTT.

This clonotype was found many times. The chain employs TRBV18 and TRBJ1-5; D uncertain. The CDR3 is 13 amino acids. Germline-derived CDR1 and CDR2 are KGHSH and LQKENI. Trimming shortened V by 2 bases and J by 7 bases, and 9 bases separated the two germline ends. The CDR3 spells CASSPDLGQPQHF. The CDR3 bases are TGTGCCAGCTCACCAGACTTAGGGCAGCCCCAGCATTTT.

This clonotype was observed at least ten times. V gene TRBV20-1 combines with J gene TRBJ1-1; D not resolved. CDR1 DFQATT and CDR2 SNEGSKA come from the germline V gene (reference sequence). Deletions cut 5 bases from V and 1 base from J, with 5 bases between. The CDR3 spans 11 residues. The CDR3 region has the DNA TGCAGTGCTGATGCGAACACTGAAGCTTTCTTT. Its translation: CSADANTEAFF.

This clonotype occurred many times. The chain combines TRBV4-1 with TRBJ1-5; D unresolved. The CDR3 runs 18 residues. In germline, CDR1 is MGHRA, CDR2 YSYEKL. V lost 0 bases and J 0 bases, leaving 15 bases between the germline ends. Written as DNA, the CDR3 is TGCGCCAGCAGCCAAGAAAGAAGGAATTTTGGTAGCAATCAGCCCCAGCATTTT. Translation gives CASSQERRNFGSNQPQHF.

V is TRBV24-1 and J is TRBJ2-3, with D possibly matching TRBD2 (5 bases). V lost 3 bases and J 1 base, leaving 7 bases between the germline ends. This CDR3 contains 14 residues. Germline V gene sequence: CDR1 KGHDR, CDR2 SFDVKD. The CDR3 DNA is TGTGCCACCAGTGATGCGGGCCGCACAGATACGCAGTATTTT. It codes for CATSDAGRTDTQYF.

The chain carries TRBV27 and TRBJ1-1; D not resolved. This CDR3 is 11 amino acids long. Germline CDR1 MNHEY, CDR2 SMNVEV (reference sequence). The V end lost 8 bases, the J end lost 2 bases, and 6 bases lay between the germline ends. CDR3 DNA sequence: TGTGCCAGCTTCGCAAACACTGAAGCTTTCTTT. Protein product: CASFANTEAFF.

There are many counts of this clonotype. This chain connects TRBV27 to TRBJ1-5, with TRBD1 matching 9 bases. Germline trimming cut 5 bases from V and 8 bases from J; bases unmatched to any gene: 4. The germline gives CDR1 MNHEY, CDR2 SMNVEV (reference sequence). The CDR3 contains 13 residues. Written as DNA, the CDR3 is TGTGCCAGCAGTCCCGGGACAGGGAAGCCCCAGCATTTT. Translating gives CASSPGTGKPQHF.

This clonotype was seen a few times. The J gene is TRBJ1-2, the V gene TRBV18; D is perhaps TRBD1 (6 bases). The CDR3 totals 13 residues. The V end was cut by 7 bases, the J end by 1 base, with 10 bases between. The germline V gene encodes CDR1 KGHSH and CDR2 LQKENI. For the CDR3, the DNA is TGTGCCAGCTTTGGGACATTTAACTATGGCTACACCTTC. Protein: CASFGTFNYGYTF. Looking up the rest from reference TRBV18 and TRBJ1-2 gives the full variable domain: NAGVMQNPRHLVRRRGQEARLRCSPMKGHSHVYWYRQLPEEGLKFMVYLQKENIIDESGMPKERFSAEFPKEGPSILRIQQVVRGDSAAYFCASFGTFNYGYTFGSGTRLTVV.

This clonotype was seen a few times. The chain combines TRBV28 with TRBJ2-5, with 7 nucleotides matching TRBD2. Germline CDR1 and CDR2: MDHEN and SYDVKM. V lost 5 bases, J lost 3 bases, and 12 bases stayed unmatched. The CDR3 consists of 16 residues. Written as DNA, the CDR3 is TGTGCCAGCAGTGCCCTGGGGGAGGGCCGGGAAGAGACCCAGTACTTC. This encodes CASSALGEGREETQYF.

The chain recombines TRBV20-1 with TRBJ2-1; 9 bases fit TRBD2. V trimming: 2 bases; J trimming: 9 bases; junction bases outside the gene matches: 8. Germline V lookup: CDR1 DFQATT, CDR2 SNEGSKA (reference sequence). The CDR3 has 14 amino acids. CDR3 sequence: CSARLAGVASEQFF. The CDR3 region has the DNA TGCAGTGCTAGATTAGCGGGAGTGGCGAGTGAGCAGTTCTTC.

This clonotype was observed many times. The chain employs TRBV5-5 and TRBJ1-2, with D possibly TRBD1 on 5 matching bases. V was clipped by 1 base and J by 4 bases, with 14 bases between them. The germline V gene has CDR1 SGHKS and CDR2 YYEKEE (reference sequence). The CDR3 extends over 15 amino acids. The CDR3 is CASSLSWGGGYGYTF. DNA for the CDR3: TGTGCCAGCAGCTTGAGTTGGGGCGGCGGCTATGGCTACACCTTC.

This sequence joins TRBV5-1 and TRBJ2-1; 14 bases agree with TRBD2. Trimming cost V 4 bases and J 7 bases; bases outside gene matches: 16. This CDR3 has 19 residues. Germline CDR1 SGHRS, CDR2 YFSETQ. The CDR3 protein is CASSPPGLAGGPWGNEQFF. As DNA, the CDR3 is TGCGCCAGCAGCCCCCCCGGACTAGCGGGGGGTCCATGGGGGAATGAGCAGTTCTTC.

This clonotype was found many times. V usage is TRBV20-1 and J usage is TRBJ1-1, with 7 nucleotides matching TRBD1. J gave up 3 bases and V 1 base, and 5 bases lay outside the gene matches. The CDR3 contains 14 residues. The germline gives CDR1 DFQATT, CDR2 SNEGSKA (reference sequence). CDR3 residues: CSARATGSDTEAFF. The CDR3 DNA follows: TGCAGTGCTAGAGCGACAGGGTCGGACACTGAAGCTTTCTTT.

This clonotype was found a few times. The V gene is TRBV5-1, the J gene TRBJ2-3, with D uncertain. Germline CDR1 SGHRS, CDR2 YFSETQ. V was pared by 3 bases and J by 1 base, with 12 bases between. This CDR3 has 15 amino acids. DNA for the CDR3: TGCGCCAGCAGCTCTAGACTTGCTGGCACAGATACGCAGTATTTT. Translation: CASSSRLAGTDTQYF.

This clonotype appeared a few times. This chain joins TRBV5-6 and TRBJ2-3; 14 positions match TRBD2. CDR1 and CDR2 from the germline V gene are SGHDT and YYEEEE. V was clipped by 4 bases and J by 5 bases; unmatched bases: 6. CDR3 length: 16 amino acids. The CDR3 loop reads CASSLRLAGGQDTQYF. The DNA of the CDR3 is TGTGCCAGCAGCCTACGACTAGCGGGGGGGCAAGATACGCAGTATTTT.

This chain connects TRBV7-9 to TRBJ2-7; 9 bases are a match to TRBD1. CDR1 and CDR2 (germline): SEHNR, FQNEAQ (reference sequence). CDR3 size: 14 residues. With V trimmed by 7 bases and J by 0 bases, 4 bases remained unmatched. CDR3 amino acids: CASNGQGPSYEQYF. The CDR3 region has the DNA TGTGCCAGCAACGGACAGGGGCCCTCCTACGAGCAGTACTTC. The full variable domain, completed using reference TRBV7-9 and TRBJ2-7, is DTGVSQNPRHKITKRGQNVTFRCDPISEHNRLYWYRQTLGQGPEFLTYFQNEAQLEKSRLLSDRFSAERPKGSFSTLEIQRTEQGDSAMYLCASNGQGPSYEQYFGPGTRLTVT.

In the case of this clonotype: A much larger clone lies a single base off, so this may be a read error. The V gene is TRBV6-1, the J gene TRBJ2-2; 8 nucleotides align to TRBD2. The CDR3 has 19 amino acids. Trimming took 6 bases from V and 4 from J; bases not matched to a gene: 19. Germline CDR1 reads MNHNS; CDR2 reads SASEGT. CDR3 DNA: TGTGCCAGCAGAACGATTACGGGGGCGGGGGGCGAAATCACCGGGGAGCTGTTTTTT. As protein: CASRTITGAGGEITGELFF.

DNA of the CDR3: TGCAGTGCTGCGGACAGGGCATTCTCCTACGAGCAGTACTTC. Amino acids: CSAADRAFSYEQYF. V gene TRBV20-1 combines with J gene TRBJ2-7; 8 bases line up with TRBD1. V trimming: 5 bases; J trimming: 0 bases; junction bases outside the gene matches: 6. Germline V lookup: CDR1 DFQATT, CDR2 SNEGSKA (reference sequence). The CDR3 runs to 14 residues.

The chain has TRBV10-3 and TRBJ2-2, with 14 positions matching TRBD2. The CDR3 has 18 amino acids. V was clipped by 4 bases and J by 6 bases; unmatched bases: 10. The germline CDR1 and CDR2 sequences are ENHRY and SYGVKD. The CDR3 reads CAISGPTTSGRAPGELFF. The DNA for the CDR3 is TGTGCCATCAGTGGCCCCACGACTAGCGGGAGGGCCCCCGGGGAGCTGTTTTTT.

As for this clonotype: Because it lacks the conserved phenylalanine or tryptophan at the end, this CDR3 is likely a read error. The rearrangement links TRBV20-1 to TRBJ2-3; TRBD2 matches at 7 bases. Germline V gene sequence: CDR1 DFQATT, CDR2 SNEGSKA (reference sequence). The CDR3 contains 13 residues. V trimming: 6 bases; J trimming: 2 bases; junction bases outside the gene matches: 5. CDR3 region: CSARSGDTDTQYL. The CDR3 DNA sequence: TGCAGTGCGAGGAGCGGGGACACAGATACGCAGTATCTT.

This clonotype was observed many times. V gene TRBV10-3 combines with J gene TRBJ2-5; D is undetermined. Deletions cut 10 bases from V and 2 bases from J, with 17 bases between. CDR1 and CDR2 (germline): ENHRY, SYGVKD. The CDR3 runs to 14 residues. CDR3 sequence (DNA): TGTGCCACCACCTCCACGGAGTCTCAAGAGACCCAGTACTTC. Its translation is CATTSTESQETQYF.

The chain couples TRBV30 to TRBJ2-3, with D possibly being TRBD2 (6 bases). Germline V gene lookup returns CDR1 GTSNPN and CDR2 SVGIG (reference sequence). The CDR3 contains 13 residues. Trimming cost V 1 base and J 3 bases, with 8 bases left between them. The DNA of the CDR3 is TGTGCCTGGAGTGGGGGGAGGACAGATACGCAGTATTTT. It translates to CAWSGGRTDTQYF.